Shown below are 17 T cell receptor beta chains from a single sample sequenced in a study of Graves' ophthalmopathy and Graves' hyperthyroidism. TCR beta CDR3 amplification used RNA transcripts. HTBI primers served in a first-round RT-PCR, which a second-round multiplex PCR followed. TCRdb fed the multiplex PCR reads into MiXCR, producing one record per CDR3 protein. The table shows 1 million to 1.3 million distinct CDR3 sequences, with 36% occurring only once. Source material: peripheral blood or thyroid tissue (not recorded which). The source of these receptors is an adult man with Graves' hyperthyroidism.

A few counts support this clonotype. This sequence joins TRBV11-1 and TRBJ2-7; no clear D. Trimming shortened V by 3 bases and J by 0 bases, and 12 bases separated the two germline ends. This CDR3 spans 15 amino acids. Per the germline V gene, CDR1 is SGHAT and CDR2 is FQDESV (reference sequence). CDR3 loop: CASSFRGVGSYEQYF. DNA of the CDR3: TGTGCCAGCAGCTTTCGAGGTGTGGGCTCCTACGAGCAGTACTTC.

This clonotype was seen only a few times. The chain has TRBV28 and TRBJ2-7; 10 positions match TRBD1. The germline gives CDR1 MDHEN, CDR2 SYDVKM. V lost 4 bases to trimming and J lost 9 bases; unmatched junction nucleotides: 15. The CDR3 contains 16 residues. The CDR3 DNA reads as TGTGCCAGCAGTTCCCCCGCCGGGACAGGGGTGGTCGGGCAGTACTTC. Translated, it gives CASSSPAGTGVVGQYF.

The gene calls are TRBV7-2 and TRBJ2-5; tentatively, D is TRBD2 (6 bases). Germline CDR1 is SGHTA and CDR2 is FQGNSA. V shed 5 bases and J shed 0 bases, with 16 bases lying between them. The CDR3 is 16 amino acids. CDR3: CASSGDLQRDQETQYF. The CDR3, as DNA: TGTGCCAGCAGCGGGGACTTACAGCGGGACCAAGAGACCCAGTACTTC.

The table lists this clonotype with a few counts. This CDR3 reads CASSPYTQGTTAFF. In DNA form, the CDR3 reads TGTGCCAGCAGCCCCTATACACAGGGGACAACAGCTTTCTTT. The V call is TRBV11-2, the J call TRBJ1-1, with 7 bases lining up with TRBD1. V lost 5 bases to trimming and J lost 10 bases; unmatched junction nucleotides: 13. CDR1 is SGHAT and CDR2 is FQNNGV in the germline V gene. There are 14 residues in the CDR3.

A note on this clonotype: Possible read error: a much larger clone is one base away. The genes are TRBV10-3 and TRBJ2-5; D is perhaps TRBD1 or TRBD2 (5 bases each). The CDR3 is 14 residues long. From germline, CDR1 is ENHRY and CDR2 SYGVKD. The CDR3: CASTINRGQGTQYF. CDR3 nucleotide sequence: TGTGCCAGCACCATCAACCGGGGCCAAGGGACCCAGTACTTC.

The sample holds a few counts of this clonotype. The rearrangement uses TRBV12-3 or TRBV12-4 and TRBJ2-2, with D perhaps matching TRBD1 (5 bases). The CDR3 sequence is 16 residues long. V lost 6 bases to trimming and J lost 1 base, with 15 bases between them. CDR3 region: CASRRSGAGNTGELFF. CDR3 bases: TGTGCCAGCAGGCGTAGTGGGGCAGGGAACACCGGGGAGCTGTTTTTT.

This chain connects TRBV7-2 to TRBJ2-7; no firm D call. This CDR3 has 15 amino acids. V was cut by 1 base and J by 2 bases, with 12 bases left in between. Looked up from germline, CDR1 is SGHTA and CDR2 is FQGNSA. The CDR3 coding sequence is TGTGCCAGCAGCTTAGTTCTGGGAAAGACCTACGAGCAGTACTTC. It specifies CASSLVLGKTYEQYF.

On this clonotype itself: Just one base apart from a much larger clone, this may be a read error. V and J are TRBV19 and TRBJ1-1; no definite D call. CDR3 size: 13 residues. The germline V and J ends were trimmed by 3 bases and 3 bases, with 8 bases remaining between them. Germline V gene lookup returns CDR1 LNHDA and CDR2 SQIVND (reference sequence). Here the CDR3 DNA reads TGTGCCAGTAGTATCCCTCCCGACACTGAAGCTTTCTTT. It codes for CASSIPPDTEAFF.

On this clonotype: A much larger clone lies a single base off, so this may be a read error. The genes are TRBV7-2 and TRBJ1-2, with D possibly matching TRBD1 (6 bases). The CDR3 contains 14 residues. Germline V gene lookup returns CDR1 SGHTA and CDR2 FQGNSA. CDR3 sequence (DNA): TGTGCCAGCAGCCCCAGACAGGCTAACTATGGCCACACCTTC. Residues: CASSPRQANYGHTF.

Points on this clonotype: A read error may account for a junction end that differs from germline. The chain employs TRBV5-1 and TRBJ2-7; a possible D gene is TRBD1 (5 bases). The CDR3 is made up of 15 amino acids. The germline gives CDR1 SGHRS, CDR2 YFSETQ. The DNA for the CDR3 is TGCGTCAGCAGCTTCAGGGTGACAAGCTCCTACGAGCAGTACTTC. Translated, it gives CVSSFRVTSSYEQYF.

Details on this clonotype: Here the CDR3 omits its conserved ending phenylalanine or tryptophan, so a read error is the likely source. The DNA is omitted, as the CDR3 cannot be located on it reliably, and the CDR3 follows TCRdb's listing. This chain connects TRBV2 to TRBJ2-5; the table calls TRBD2, which could not be checked here. The CDR3 totals 10 residues, both ends included. Germline assignment: CDR1 SNHLY and CDR2 FYNNEI. The CDR3 spells CASSKREAYT.

A word on this clonotype: A much larger clone is a single base away; this may be a read error. The chain links TRBV19 to TRBJ2-7; maybe TRBD1 (5 bases). Germline loops: CDR1 LNHDA, CDR2 SQIVND (reference sequence). The CDR3 loop spans 13 amino acids. CDR3 protein: CASSAGSPYGQYF. The CDR3 region has the DNA TGTGCCAGTAGCGCAGGGTCGCCCTACGGGCAGTACTTC.

The CDR3 DNA follows: TGTGCCAGCACAGCAAAGGCTTACGAGCAGTACTTC. It encodes CASTAKAYEQYF. V is TRBV28 and J is TRBJ2-7; D is unclear. Germline V gene sequence: CDR1 MDHEN, CDR2 SYDVKM. The CDR3 is 12 residues long. V was clipped by 7 bases and J by 4 bases, with 11 bases between them. The complete variable domain, with remaining parts taken from reference TRBV28 and TRBJ2-7, reads DVKVTQSSRYLVKRTGEKVFLECVQDMDHENMFWYRQDPGLGLRLIYFSYDVKMKEKGDIPEGYSVSREKKERFSLILESASTNQTSMYLCASTAKAYEQYFGPGTRLTVT.

This clonotype was detected ten times or more. The rearrangement links TRBV5-5 to TRBJ2-7, with 9 bases fitting TRBD2. J lost 1 base, V lost 0 bases, and 2 bases had no gene match. The CDR3 has 15 amino acids. From germline, CDR1 is SGHKS and CDR2 YYEKEE (reference sequence). CDR3: CASSLDLAGSYEQYF. The CDR3, as DNA: TGTGCCAGCAGCTTGGACCTAGCGGGGTCCTACGAGCAGTACTTC.

The sample holds a few counts of this clonotype. A much larger clone differs from this one at a single base, so this may be a read error. This chain links TRBV2 with TRBJ1-5; 7 bases map to TRBD1. The J call may be incorrect, as the DNA end agrees better with TRBJ2-3. This CDR3 is 14 amino acids long. Germline-derived CDR1 and CDR2 are SNHLY and FYNNEI. CDR3 DNA sequence: TGTGCCAGCCGAGGTGCAGGGGGTAATCAGCCCCAGTATTTT. As protein: CASRGAGGNQPQYF.

The chain recombines TRBV20-1 with TRBJ1-1; D is undetermined. From germline, CDR1 is DFQATT and CDR2 SNEGSKA (reference sequence). The length of the CDR3 is 14 residues. The V gene lost 3 bases and the J gene lost 1 base, with 12 bases spanning the gap. CDR3 in amino acids: CSASLDIGNTEAFF. The CDR3 DNA is TGCAGTGCTAGCCTCGACATTGGGAACACTGAAGCTTTCTTT.

In this sample, this clonotype turned up many times. CDR3 amino acids: CASSLSGASGYTF. DNA for the CDR3: TGTGCCAGCAGTTTATCTGGTGCTAGCGGCTACACCTTC. The chain joins TRBV2 to TRBJ1-2; D unresolved. CDR3 length: 13 amino acids. Between the trimmed V and J ends, which lost 5 bases and 8 bases, there was a span of 15 bases. Germline V gene lookup returns CDR1 SNHLY and CDR2 FYNNEI.